Listed below are T cell receptor beta chains from one sample, sequenced in a study of human CD8 memory T cell subsets. TCRdb reanalyzed the 5' RACE reads and collapses them to one entry per CDR3 protein, without DNA. The table for this sample gives 7,000 or so distinct CDR3 sequences. Sequencing was performed on CD8+ T cells from PBMCs. The receptor set was obtained from a human donor in good health. Both conserved end residues are part of each CDR3. Clone size appears in some rows only: once, few, many, or a class for an expanded clone.

j_gene,v_gene,abundance,CDR3aa
TRBJ2-7,TRBV28,NA,CASSFSYEQYF
TRBJ1-1,TRBV28,medium-sized,CASTLQDSNTEAFF
TRBJ1-3,TRBV20-1,NA,CSARDGAGEAGNTIYF
TRBJ2-6,TRBV20-1,medium-sized,CSARGSSGANVLTF
TRBJ1-4,TRBV20-1,NA,CSARVDRGHEKLFF
TRBJ1-2,TRBV1,NA,CTSSQPSTSPNYGYTF
TRBJ1-2,TRBV27,NA,CASSSPGQLGYTF
TRBJ2-7,TRBV5-4,NA,CASSSSDRAGEQYF
TRBJ1-1,TRBV3-2,NA,CASSQDRLGGTEAFF
TRBJ2-1,TRBV20-1,medium-sized,CSARDLYNEQFF
TRBJ2-7,TRBV20-1,NA,CSARGGQGDFYEQYF
TRBJ1-4,TRBV7-9,NA,CASSYSLTGDNEKLFF
TRBJ1-4,TRBV7-9,NA,CASSIFATNEKLFF